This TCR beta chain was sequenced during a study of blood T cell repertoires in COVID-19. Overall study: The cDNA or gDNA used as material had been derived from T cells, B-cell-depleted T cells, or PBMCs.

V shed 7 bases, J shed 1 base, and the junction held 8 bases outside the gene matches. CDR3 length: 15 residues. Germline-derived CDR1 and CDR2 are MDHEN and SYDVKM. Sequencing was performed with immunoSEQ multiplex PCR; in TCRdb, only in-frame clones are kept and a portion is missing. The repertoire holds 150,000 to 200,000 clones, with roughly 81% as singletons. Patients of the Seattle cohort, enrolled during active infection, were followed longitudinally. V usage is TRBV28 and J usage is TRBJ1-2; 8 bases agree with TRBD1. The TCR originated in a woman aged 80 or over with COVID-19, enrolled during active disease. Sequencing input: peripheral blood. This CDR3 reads CASTLTGGRNYGYTF. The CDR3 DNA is TGTGCCAGCACCCTAACAGGGGGTCGTAACTATGGCTACACCTTC.